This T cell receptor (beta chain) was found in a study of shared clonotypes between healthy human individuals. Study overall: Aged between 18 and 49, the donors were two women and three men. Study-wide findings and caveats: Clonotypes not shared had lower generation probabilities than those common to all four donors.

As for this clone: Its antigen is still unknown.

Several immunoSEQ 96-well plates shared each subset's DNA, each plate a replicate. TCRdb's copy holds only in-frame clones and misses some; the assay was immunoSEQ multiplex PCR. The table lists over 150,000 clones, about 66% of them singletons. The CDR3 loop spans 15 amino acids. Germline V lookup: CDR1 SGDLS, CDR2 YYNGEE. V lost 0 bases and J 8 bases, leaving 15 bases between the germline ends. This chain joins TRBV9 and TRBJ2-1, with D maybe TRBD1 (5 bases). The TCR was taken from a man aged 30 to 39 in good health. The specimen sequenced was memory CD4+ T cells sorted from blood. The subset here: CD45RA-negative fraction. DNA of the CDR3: TGTGCCAGCAGCGTAGTAACAGGTACCACCGATGAGCAGTTCTTC. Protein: CASSVVTGTTDEQFF. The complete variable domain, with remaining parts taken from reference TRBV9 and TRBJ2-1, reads DSGVTQTPKHLITATGQRVTLRCSPRSGDLSVYWYQQSLDQGLQFLIQYYNGEERAKGNILERFSAQQFPDLHSELNLSSLELGDSALYFCASSVVTGTTDEQFFGPGTRLTVL.